A selection of T cell receptor beta chains follows, all from one sample in a study of memory CD4+ T cells and cytomegalovirus serostatus. This table comes from immunoSEQ multiplex PCR, and its TCRdb copy is limited to in-frame clones, with some not included. Counted here are tens of thousands of clones, around 76% occurring once; the ten biggest clones make up roughly 1.7%. Input material: memory CD4+ T cells from blood. The receptors originated from an adult in good health and CMV-seronegative. Each CDR3 is given with its conserved first and last residue. Fields, in order: clone size, D gene, CDR3 length, J gene, V gene, CDR3 DNA, CDR3 protein. The D gene is left open where the match is weak. Some rows mark clone size as missing; the rest say once, few, many or name a class of expanded clone.

size: .
D: .
length: 16
J: TRBJ2-5
V: TRBV7-2
DNA: TGTGCCAGCAGCTTTTGGCCCGGGGGACTTCAAGAGACCCAGTACTTC
CDR3: CASSFWPGGLQETQYF

size: .
D: .
length: 14
J: TRBJ1-3
V: TRBV4-2
DNA: TGTGCCAGCAGCCAAGTGGGCTCTGGAAACACCATATATTTT
CDR3: CASSQVGSGNTIYF

size: .
D: TRBD1
length: 15
J: TRBJ1-2
V: TRBV2
DNA: TGTGCCAGCAGTGTGGGGACAGGGGGCGACTATGGCTACACCTTC
CDR3: CASSVGTGGDYGYTF

size: .
D: .
length: 11
J: TRBJ2-7
V: TRBV20-1
DNA: TGCAGTGGGGGGGCTAACTACGAGCAGTACTTC
CDR3: CSGGANYEQYF

size: .
D: TRBD1
length: 15
J: TRBJ2-5
V: TRBV6-1
DNA: TGTGCCAGCAGTGAATGGACAGGGCCCTGGGGGACCCAGTACTTC
CDR3: CASSEWTGPWGTQYF

size: few
D: TRBD2
length: 17
J: TRBJ2-1
V: TRBV9
DNA: TGTGCCAGCAGCGTAGTGGGGACTAGCGGGGTGTACAATGAGCAGTTCTTC
CDR3: CASSVVGTSGVYNEQFF

size: .
D: TRBD2
length: 16
J: TRBJ2-1
V: TRBV7-9
DNA: TGTGCCAGCAGTCCTCTGGGAGGGAGCTCCTACAATGAGCAGTTCTTC
CDR3: CASSPLGGSSYNEQFF

size: .
D: .
length: 16
J: TRBJ2-7
V: TRBV27
DNA: TGTGCCAGCAGTTCCCCCACCGGGACCGCAACCTACGAGCAGTACTTC
CDR3: CASSSPTGTATYEQYF

size: .
D: TRBD1
length: 17
J: TRBJ2-3
V: TRBV2
DNA: TGTGCCTCACAAGGCGGTGCCGACAGGGGATTTACAGATACGCAGTATTTT
CDR3: CASQGGADRGFTDTQYF

size: .
D: TRBD1
length: 14
J: TRBJ1-2
V: TRBV5-1
DNA: TGCGCCAGCAGCTCCGGGACAGGGGCTTATGGCTACACCTTC
CDR3: CASSSGTGAYGYTF

size: .
D: .
length: 12
J: TRBJ2-7
V: TRBV5-4
DNA: TGTGCCAGCAGCTTTCCGGGAGACGAGCAGTACTTC
CDR3: CASSFPGDEQYF

size: once
D: TRBD1
length: 16
J: TRBJ2-2
V: TRBV5-1
DNA: TGCGCCAGCAGCTTGGGAGGCAGGGGGAGCACCGGGGAGCTGTTTTTT
CDR3: CASSLGGRGSTGELFF

size: .
D: TRBD1
length: 13
J: TRBJ1-2
V: TRBV7-2
DNA: TGTGCCAGCAGCGAACAGGGGAACTATGGCTACACCTTC
CDR3: CASSEQGNYGYTF

size: .
D: .
length: 14
J: TRBJ1-5
V: TRBV2
DNA: TGTGCCAGCAGCCCCGAAATCGTCAATCAGCCCCAGCATTTT
CDR3: CASSPEIVNQPQHF

size: .
D: TRBD1
length: 16
J: TRBJ2-3
V: TRBV5-1
DNA: TGCGCCAGCAGCACCAGACAGGGAAGTAAGGAAAATACGCAGTATTTT
CDR3: CASSTRQGSKENTQYF

size: .
D: .
length: 14
J: TRBJ1-5
V: TRBV27
DNA: TGTGCCAGCAGTCCCCGAGGGACCGGTCAGCCCCAGCATTTT
CDR3: CASSPRGTGQPQHF

size: .
D: .
length: 15
J: TRBJ1-1
V: TRBV11-2
DNA: TGTGCCAGCAGGTCCGGGACCCACAAGCCCGGTGAAGCTTTCTTT
CDR3: CASRSGTHKPGEAFF

size: .
D: .
length: 14
J: TRBJ1-3
V: TRBV30
DNA: TGTGCCTGGAGTGTAGGGGGAGGGCAAAACACCATATATTTT
CDR3: CAWSVGGGQNTIYF